A selection of T cell receptor beta chains follows, all from one sample in a study of blood T cells in healthy people across ages. Using its own MiXCR run on the 5' RACE reads, TCRdb lists one record per CDR3 protein. The top ten hold about a third of the sample, which has about 680,000 distinct CDR3 sequences, around 48% seen once. The specimen was blood. These receptors originate from a woman in her fifties or sixties in good health. The CDR3 runs from the conserved cysteine through the conserved F or W. The D gene is left open where the match is weak. Rows may omit the clone size; those that give it use once, few, many or a size class.

V gene	clone size	J gene	D gene	CDR3 protein	CDR3 DNA
TRBV28	few	TRBJ2-7	TRBD1	CASWSGQGAYEQYF	TGTGCCAGCTGGTCGGGACAGGGGGCGTACGAGCAGTACTTC
TRBV18	.	TRBJ1-2	.	CASSPIRGSYTF	TGTGCCAGCTCACCTATCCGGGGGAGCTACACCTTC
TRBV24-1	.	TRBJ2-3	.	CATSGRAGDTQYF	TGTGCCACCAGTGGCAGGGCCGGGGATACGCAGTATTTT
TRBV20-1	.	TRBJ2-6	.	CSAPGDPVSGANVLTF	TGCAGTGCCCCAGGGGACCCTGTCTCTGGGGCCAACGTCCTGACTTTC
TRBV12-3/TRBV12-4	few	TRBJ1-4	.	CASNHSPTNEKLFF	TGTGCCAGCAATCACAGTCCAACTAATGAAAAACTGTTTTTT
TRBV14	few	TRBJ2-1	TRBD2	CASSQLSGLAGHNEQFF	TGTGCCAGCAGCCAATTATCGGGACTAGCGGGACACAATGAGCAGTTCTTC
TRBV7-2	.	TRBJ2-1	TRBD1	CASSLAPGTAYNEQFF	TGTGCCAGCAGCCTAGCCCCCGGGACAGCTTACAATGAGCAGTTCTTC
TRBV11-3	.	TRBJ2-2	.	CASTYTTGTNTGELFF	TGTGCCAGCACCTACACCACAGGGACGAACACCGGGGAGCTGTTTTTT
TRBV20-1	.	TRBJ2-1	TRBD2	CSARGLLAGDWNEQFF	TGCAGTGCTAGAGGGCTACTAGCGGGAGATTGGAATGAGCAGTTCTTC
TRBV7-2	once	TRBJ2-2	.	CASSLRARAIGELFF	TGTGCCAGCAGCTTGAGGGCCAGGGCCATCGGGGAGCTGTTTTTT
TRBV6-6	.	TRBJ2-1	TRBD2	CASSSIGLAEYNEQFF	TGTGCCAGCAGTTCCATTGGACTAGCGGAATACAATGAGCAGTTCTTC
TRBV28	.	TRBJ1-2	.	CASSLWDIGPNYGYTF	TGTGCCAGCAGTTTATGGGATATCGGACCTAACTATGGCTACACCTTC
TRBV20-1	.	TRBJ2-1	.	CSARGRDSASTKSYNEQFF	TGCAGTGCTAGAGGCCGAGACAGCGCTTCAACAAAATCCTACAATGAGCAGTTCTTC
TRBV27	.	TRBJ2-7	TRBD2	CASSLFAIRVAGGPSTFYEQYF	TGTGCCAGCAGTTTATTCGCGATACGGGTAGCGGGAGGGCCATCCACTTTCTACGAGCAGTACTTC
TRBV9	.	TRBJ2-3	TRBD2	CASSGGTSGTDTQYF	TGTGCCAGCAGCGGCGGGACTAGCGGCACAGATACGCAGTATTTT
TRBV20-1	.	TRBJ1-2	.	CSARASLYYGYTF	TGCAGTGCTAGAGCAAGCCTCTACTATGGCTACACCTTC
TRBV4-3	.	TRBJ2-1	TRBD1	CASSPLGTGINEQFF	TGCGCCAGCAGCCCCCTCGGGACAGGGATCAACGAGCAGTTCTTC
TRBV6-5	.	TRBJ1-6	.	CASSSRPGFTYNSPLHF	TGTGCCAGCAGTTCCCGCCCGGGGTTCACCTATAATTCACCCCTCCACTTT
TRBV6-1	.	TRBJ2-3	TRBD1	CASSEGDRSTDTQYF	TGTGCCAGCAGTGAAGGGGACAGGAGCACAGATACGCAGTATTTT
TRBV6-2/TRBV6-3	few	TRBJ1-1	.	CASSYVARQPTEAFF	TGTGCCAGCAGTTACGTGGCTCGACAACCCACTGAAGCTTTCTTT
TRBV4-3	few	TRBJ2-1	TRBD2	CASSQDPGLVWDYNEQFF	TGCGCCAGCAGCCAAGATCCGGGACTAGTTTGGGACTACAATGAGCAGTTCTTC
TRBV18	.	TRBJ2-7	.	CASSPTRGAPYEQYF	TGTGCCAGCTCACCGACGAGGGGGGCCCCCTACGAGCAGTACTTC
TRBV20-1	few	TRBJ2-7	TRBD2	CSARDSGLAGVGHYEQYF	TGCAGTGCTAGAGATTCGGGACTAGCGGGAGTGGGGCACTACGAGCAGTACTTC
TRBV20-1	few	TRBJ2-7	TRBD2	CSARRLAESYEQYF	TGCAGTGCTAGAAGGCTAGCGGAGAGCTACGAGCAGTACTTC
TRBV24-1	.	TRBJ1-2	.	CATGEGGFNHGYTF	TGTGCCACCGGTGAGGGCGGATTTAACCATGGCTACACCTTC
TRBV30	.	TRBJ2-5	TRBD1	CARSVRRGRQGMLDQETQYF	TGTGCCAGGAGTGTACGGCGTGGGAGACAGGGTATGCTGGACCAAGAGACCCAGTACTTC
TRBV20-1	.	TRBJ2-7	.	CSAKGQPRIYEQYF	TGCAGTGCTAAAGGACAGCCGCGAATATACGAGCAGTACTTC
TRBV27	.	TRBJ2-2	.	CASSLSRGSSVGTGELFF	TGTGCCAGCAGTTTATCTCGGGGCAGTAGCGTCGGCACCGGGGAGCTGTTTTTT
TRBV7-2	many	TRBJ2-7	.	CASSNFYEQYF	TGTGCCAGCAGCAACTTCTACGAGCAGTACTTC
TRBV20-1	.	TRBJ2-5	TRBD2	CSAETSGRGVEQYF	TGCAGTGCAGAAACTAGCGGGAGAGGGGTGGAGCAGTACTTC
TRBV27	few	TRBJ2-4	.	CAINKGRDIQYF	TGTGCCATCAACAAGGGTAGGGACATTCAGTACTTC
TRBV20-1	few	TRBJ2-1	TRBD2	CSAMSASGSAKRVSSYNEQFF	TGCAGTGCTATGTCCGCGAGCGGGAGCGCAAAGCGGGTAAGCTCCTACAATGAGCAGTTCTTC
TRBV7-2	.	TRBJ2-7	.	CASSLASNRYEQYF	TGTGCCAGCAGCTTAGCGAGCAACAGATACGAGCAGTACTTC
TRBV6-6	.	TRBJ2-3	TRBD2	CASSYWGLAGLTDTQYF	TGTGCCAGCAGTTACTGGGGCCTAGCGGGGTTAACAGATACGCAGTATTTT
TRBV28	.	TRBJ2-7	TRBD1	CASSQGAVYNEQYF	TGTGCCAGCAGTCAGGGGGCCGTATACAATGAGCAGTACTTC
TRBV9	.	TRBJ2-3	TRBD1	CASSARQGMDTQYF	TGTGCCAGCAGCGCTCGACAGGGTATGGATACGCAGTATTTT
TRBV7-2	.	TRBJ2-1	TRBD1	CAGSLASRQGANEQFF	TGTGCCGGCAGCTTAGCGTCGCGACAGGGGGCTAATGAGCAGTTCTTC
TRBV20-1	.	TRBJ2-1	.	CSAREGGSSNEQFF	TGCAGTGCTAGAGAGGGGGGATCGTCCAATGAGCAGTTCTTC
TRBV2	.	TRBJ2-5	.	CASSELGRPRETQYF	TGTGCCAGCAGTGAATTGGGCAGGCCGCGAGAGACCCAGTACTTC
TRBV18	.	TRBJ2-3	TRBD2	CASSQGRLAGATDTQYF	TGTGCCAGCTCACAGGGCCGACTAGCGGGAGCGACAGATACGCAGTATTTT
TRBV7-2	once	TRBJ1-5	.	CASSPRTVLVGQPQHF	TGTGCCAGCAGCCCCCGGACGGTTTTAGTCGGTCAGCCCCAGCATTTT
TRBV7-2	many	TRBJ2-1	.	CASSVSSSSYNEQFF	TGTGCCAGCAGCGTCTCTTCGAGCTCCTACAATGAGCAGTTCTTC
TRBV7-3	few	TRBJ2-4	TRBD1	CASSLSAGGSIQYF	TGTGCCAGCAGCTTAAGTGCAGGGGGTAGCATTCAGTACTTC
TRBV20-1	few	TRBJ1-4	TRBD1	CSAPRQGANEKLFF	TGCAGTGCTCCCAGACAGGGGGCTAACGAAAAACTGTTTTTT